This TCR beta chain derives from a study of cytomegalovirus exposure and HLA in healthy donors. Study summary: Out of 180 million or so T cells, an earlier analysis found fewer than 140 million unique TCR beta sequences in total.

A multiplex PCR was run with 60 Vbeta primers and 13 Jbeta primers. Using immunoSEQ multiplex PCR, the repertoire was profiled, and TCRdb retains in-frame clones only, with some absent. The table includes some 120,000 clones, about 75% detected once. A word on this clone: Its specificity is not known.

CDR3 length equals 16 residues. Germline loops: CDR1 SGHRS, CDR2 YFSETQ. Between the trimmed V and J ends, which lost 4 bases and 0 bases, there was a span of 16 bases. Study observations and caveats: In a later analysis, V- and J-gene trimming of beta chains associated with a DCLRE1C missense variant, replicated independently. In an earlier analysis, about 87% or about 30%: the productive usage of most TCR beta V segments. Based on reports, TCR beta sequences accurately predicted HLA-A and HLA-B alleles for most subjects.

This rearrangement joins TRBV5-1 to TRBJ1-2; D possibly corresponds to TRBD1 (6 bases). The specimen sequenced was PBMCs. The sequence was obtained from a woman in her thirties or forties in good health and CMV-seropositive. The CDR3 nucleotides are TGCGCCAGCAGCCTAGGACAGACTTTAACTAACTATGGCTACACCTTC. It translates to CASSLGQTLTNYGYTF.